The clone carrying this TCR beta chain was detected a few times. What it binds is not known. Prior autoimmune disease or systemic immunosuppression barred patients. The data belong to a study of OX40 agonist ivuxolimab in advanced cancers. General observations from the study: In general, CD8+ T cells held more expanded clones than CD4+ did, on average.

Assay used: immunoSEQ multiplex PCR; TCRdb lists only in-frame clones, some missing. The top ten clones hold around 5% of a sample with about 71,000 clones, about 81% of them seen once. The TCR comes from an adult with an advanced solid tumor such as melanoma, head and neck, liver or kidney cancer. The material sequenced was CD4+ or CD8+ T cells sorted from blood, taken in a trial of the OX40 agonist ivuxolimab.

The CDR3 loop is CASSEGDGYGYTF. The CDR3 DNA is TGTGCCAGCAGTGAAGGGGACGGTTATGGCTACACCTTC. The chain employs TRBV2 and TRBJ1-2, with D perhaps matching TRBD1 (5 bases). Germline V lookup: CDR1 SNHLY, CDR2 FYNNEI. The germline V and J ends were trimmed by 1 base and 5 bases, with 8 bases remaining between them. The CDR3 extends over 13 amino acids.